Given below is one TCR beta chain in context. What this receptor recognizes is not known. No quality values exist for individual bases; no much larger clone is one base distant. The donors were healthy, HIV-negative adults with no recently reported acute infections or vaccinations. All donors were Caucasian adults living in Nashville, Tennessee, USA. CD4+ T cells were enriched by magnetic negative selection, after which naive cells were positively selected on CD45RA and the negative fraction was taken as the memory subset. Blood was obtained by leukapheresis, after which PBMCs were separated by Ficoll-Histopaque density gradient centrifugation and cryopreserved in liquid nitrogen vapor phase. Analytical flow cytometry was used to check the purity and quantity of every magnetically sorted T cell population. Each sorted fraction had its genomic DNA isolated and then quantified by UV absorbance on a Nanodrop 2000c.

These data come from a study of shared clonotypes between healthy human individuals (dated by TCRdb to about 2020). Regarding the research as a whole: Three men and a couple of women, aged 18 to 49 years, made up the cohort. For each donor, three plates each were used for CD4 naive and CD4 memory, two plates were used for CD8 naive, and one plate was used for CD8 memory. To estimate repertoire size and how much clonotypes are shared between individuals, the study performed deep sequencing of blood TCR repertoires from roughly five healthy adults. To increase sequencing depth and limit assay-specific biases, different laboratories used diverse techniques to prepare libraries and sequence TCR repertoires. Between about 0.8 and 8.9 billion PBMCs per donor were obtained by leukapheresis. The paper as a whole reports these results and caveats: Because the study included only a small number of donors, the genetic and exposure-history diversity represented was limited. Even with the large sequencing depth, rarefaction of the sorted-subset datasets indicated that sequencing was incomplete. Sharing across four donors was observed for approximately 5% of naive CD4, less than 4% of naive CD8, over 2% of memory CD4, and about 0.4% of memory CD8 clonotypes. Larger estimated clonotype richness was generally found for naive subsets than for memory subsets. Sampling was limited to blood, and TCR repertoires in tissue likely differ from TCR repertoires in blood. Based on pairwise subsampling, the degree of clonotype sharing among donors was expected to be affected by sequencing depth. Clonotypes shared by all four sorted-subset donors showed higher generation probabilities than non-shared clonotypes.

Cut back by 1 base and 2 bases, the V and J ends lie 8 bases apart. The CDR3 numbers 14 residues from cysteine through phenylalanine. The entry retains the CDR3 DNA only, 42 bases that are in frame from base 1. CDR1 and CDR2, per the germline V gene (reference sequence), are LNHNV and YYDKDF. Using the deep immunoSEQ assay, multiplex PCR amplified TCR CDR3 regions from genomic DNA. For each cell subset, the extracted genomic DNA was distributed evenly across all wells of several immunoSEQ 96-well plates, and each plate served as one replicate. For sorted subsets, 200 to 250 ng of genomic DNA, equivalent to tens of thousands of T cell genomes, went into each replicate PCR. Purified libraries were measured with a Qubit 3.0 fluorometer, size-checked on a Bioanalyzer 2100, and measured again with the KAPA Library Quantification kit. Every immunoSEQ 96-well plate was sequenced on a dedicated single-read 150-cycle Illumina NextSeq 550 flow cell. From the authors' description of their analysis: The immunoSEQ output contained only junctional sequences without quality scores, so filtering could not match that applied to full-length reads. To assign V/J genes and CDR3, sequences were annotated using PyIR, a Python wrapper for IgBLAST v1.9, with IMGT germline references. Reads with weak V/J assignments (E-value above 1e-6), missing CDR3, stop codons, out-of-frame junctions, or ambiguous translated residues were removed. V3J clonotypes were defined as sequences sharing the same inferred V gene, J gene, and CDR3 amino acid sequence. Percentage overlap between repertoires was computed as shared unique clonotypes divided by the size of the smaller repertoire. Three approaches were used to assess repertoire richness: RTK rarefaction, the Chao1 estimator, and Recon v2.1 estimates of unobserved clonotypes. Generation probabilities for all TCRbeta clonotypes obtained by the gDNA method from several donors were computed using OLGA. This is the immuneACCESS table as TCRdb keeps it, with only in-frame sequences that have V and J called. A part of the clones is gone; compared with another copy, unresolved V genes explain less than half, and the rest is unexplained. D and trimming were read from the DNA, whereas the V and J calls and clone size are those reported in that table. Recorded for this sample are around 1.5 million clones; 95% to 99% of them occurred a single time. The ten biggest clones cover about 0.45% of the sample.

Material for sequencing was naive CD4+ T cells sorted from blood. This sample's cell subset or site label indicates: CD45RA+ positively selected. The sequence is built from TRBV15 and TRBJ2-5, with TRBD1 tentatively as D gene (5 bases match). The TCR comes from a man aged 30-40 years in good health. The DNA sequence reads TGTGCCACCAGCAGAGTCCCAGGGCAAGAGACCCAGTACTTC. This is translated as CATSRVPGQETQYF. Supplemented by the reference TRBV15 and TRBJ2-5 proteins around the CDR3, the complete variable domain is DAMVIQNPRYQVTQFGKPVTLSCSQTLNHNVMYWYQQKSSQAPKLLFHYYDKDFNNEADTPDNFQSRRPNTSFCFLDIRSPGLGDTAMYLCATSRVPGQETQYFGPGTRLLVL.